The 30 T cell receptor beta chains presented below share a single source sample, sequenced in a study of shared clonotypes between healthy human individuals. Some clones are missing from TCRdb's copy, which holds only in-frame ones; the method was immunoSEQ multiplex PCR. The sample gives about 1.1 million clones, approximately 80% of which show up once; 0.55% to 0.7% is in the top ten. The specimen was memory CD4+ T cells from PBMCs. The sample's subset: CD45RA-negative fraction. The receptor set was obtained from a man between 18 and 29 years old in good health. Some clones in this sample may be carry-over from other donors' samples.

The chain carries TRBV15 and TRBJ2-5, with TRBD2 identical over 9 bases. The V and J ends lost 5 bases and 1 base, in that order; junction bases with no gene match: 8. CDR3 length: 16 amino acids. Germline CDR1 reads LNHNV; CDR2 reads YYDKDF (reference sequence). Written as DNA, the CDR3 is TGTGCCACCAGCCCGGGGTTGACTAGCGGCCAAGAGACCCAGTACTTC. Amino acids: CATSPGLTSGQETQYF.

The genes are TRBV7-3 and TRBJ1-5, with 7 nucleotides matching TRBD1. The V gene's germline CDR1 is SGHTA and CDR2 FQGTGA. This CDR3 contains 15 residues. Trimming took 3 bases from V and 5 from J; bases not matched to a gene: 7. This chain's CDR3 is CASSFTGTAYQPQHF. CDR3 sequence (DNA): TGTGCCAGCAGCTTTACCGGGACAGCTTATCAGCCCCAGCATTTT.

The rearrangement links TRBV28 to TRBJ2-1, with 12 positions matching TRBD2. V was pared by 6 bases and J by 5 bases, with 20 bases of the junction left unmatched. The germline V gene has CDR1 MDHEN and CDR2 SYDVKM. The CDR3 runs to 20 residues. The CDR3 DNA sequence: TGTGCCAGCAGGCCAAGCCAGGGCAAGGAAACTAGCGGGAGGAACAATGAGCAGTTCTTC. This codes for CASRPSQGKETSGRNNEQFF.

The rearrangement joins TRBV18 to TRBJ1-3; no reliable D call. This CDR3 has 14 amino acids. V was pared by 2 bases and J by 6 bases, with 11 bases between. Looked up from germline, CDR1 is KGHSH and CDR2 is LQKENI. As DNA, the CDR3 is TGTGCCAGCTCACCAGAGAAGGGCGAAAACACCATATATTTT. This translates into CASSPEKGENTIYF.

Worth noting for this clone: At the DNA level, this CDR3 is encoded by other sequences in the same sample as well. The rearrangement links TRBV5-4 to TRBJ1-2, with a weak D call TRBD1 (5 bases). This CDR3 has 14 amino acids. Germline V gives CDR1 SGHNT, CDR2 YYREEE (reference sequence). V dropped 0 bases and J dropped 0 bases, with 6 bases sitting between them. CDR3: CASSLDRTNYGYTF. The CDR3 DNA sequence: TGTGCCAGCAGCTTGGACAGGACTAACTATGGCTACACCTTC.

This chain connects TRBV28 to TRBJ1-2; possibly TRBD1 for D (6 bases). Germline-derived CDR1 and CDR2 are MDHEN and SYDVKM. V lost 7 bases, J lost 2 bases, and 8 bases lay in between. CDR3 length equals 12 residues. For the CDR3, the DNA is TGTGCCAGCAATGGACAGAACTATGGCTACACCTTC. Its protein product is CASNGQNYGYTF.

This clone was detected only a few times. The chain combines TRBV28 with TRBJ1-2; the match to TRBD1 covers 8 bases. V lost 2 bases, J lost 3 bases, and 8 bases stayed unmatched. The CDR3 contains 16 residues. From germline, CDR1 is MDHEN and CDR2 SYDVKM. The CDR3 coding sequence is TGTGCCAGCAGTTTACAGGGGGCGCTGATATACTATGGCTACACCTTC. It yields the protein CASSLQGALIYYGYTF.

This clone was seen just once. This chain joins TRBV30 and TRBJ1-2; D ambiguous. CDR3 length: 13 amino acids. V lost 0 bases and J 8 bases, leaving 13 bases between the germline ends. CDR1 and CDR2 (germline): GTSNPN, SVGIG (reference sequence). CDR3 sequence: CAWSVSDYVGYTF. DNA for the CDR3: TGTGCCTGGAGTGTTAGCGACTATGTAGGCTACACCTTC.

About this clone itself: Relative to the germline gene, one junction end is altered; a read error may explain this. In nucleotides, the CDR3 is TGTGCCAGCAGTTTATCCGACAGGATGAACGCTGAAGCTTTCTTT. The encoded protein is CASSLSDRMNAEAFF. The chain recombines TRBV28 with TRBJ1-1; TRBD1 is a possible D gene (6 bases). This CDR3 contains 15 residues. The germline V gene has CDR1 MDHEN and CDR2 SYDVKM.

This clone was detected only once. V and J are TRBV28 and TRBJ1-4; 8 bases align to TRBD1. Per germline, CDR1 MDHEN and CDR2 SYDVKM. J gave up 3 bases and V 3 bases, and 6 bases lay outside the gene matches. The CDR3 spans 16 residues. The DNA of the CDR3 is TGTGCCAGCAGTTTTGGGGGGGGACAGGCTAATGAAAAACTGTTTTTT. This gives the protein CASSFGGGQANEKLFF.

The V and J genes are TRBV4-2 and TRBJ2-1; tentatively, D is TRBD2 (5 bases). Trimming stripped 5 bases from V and 5 bases from J, with 10 bases between. Germline CDR1 LGHNA, CDR2 YNFKEQ. The CDR3 loop spans 13 amino acids. CDR3: CASSLRVDNEQFF. The CDR3 DNA reads as TGTGCCAGCAGCTTGAGGGTCGACAATGAGCAGTTCTTC.

Ten or more counts support this clone. The V and J genes are TRBV5-1 and TRBJ1-4; a possible D gene is TRBD1 (5 bases). Germline V gene sequence: CDR1 SGHRS, CDR2 YFSETQ. The CDR3 is 15 residues long. Trimming removed 1 base at V and 6 bases at J, with 13 bases between. The CDR3 DNA reads TGCGCCAGCAGCTTGTTACCAGGGCTAGATGAAAAACTGTTTTTT. Its translation: CASSLLPGLDEKLFF.

This clone came up many times. The rearrangement uses TRBV25-1 and TRBJ2-1; D call uncertain. The germline CDR1 and CDR2 sequences are MGHDK and SYGVNS. V was clipped by 3 bases and J by 8 bases, with 11 bases between them. This CDR3 contains 13 residues. The CDR3 region is CASSEPGFDEQFF. DNA for the CDR3: TGTGCCAGCAGTGAGCCCGGGTTCGATGAGCAGTTCTTC.

CDR3 in DNA: TGTGCCAGCAGGCCTGGAGGGATCTACGAGCAGTACTTC. It translates to CASRPGGIYEQYF. V gene TRBV6-5 combines with J gene TRBJ2-7; tentatively, D is TRBD2 (6 bases). Germline CDR1 is MNHEY and CDR2 is SVGAGI. V shed 6 bases and J shed 3 bases, with 12 bases lying between them. The CDR3 has 13 amino acids.

This rearrangement joins TRBV11-2 to TRBJ2-1; 9 bases are shared with TRBD1. The V and J ends lost 4 bases and 7 bases, in that order; junction bases with no gene match: 8. The CDR3 spans 15 residues. Germline CDR1 SGHAT, CDR2 FQNNGV. CDR3 sequence reads: CASSSDRGNGNEQFF. CDR3 nucleotides: TGTGCCAGCAGCTCCGACAGGGGGAATGGAAATGAGCAGTTCTTC.

The chain combines TRBV5-4 with TRBJ2-1; D uncertain. The V and J ends lost 0 bases and 10 bases respectively, with 11 bases between them. Looked up from germline, CDR1 is SGHNT and CDR2 is YYREEE (reference sequence). The CDR3 has 13 amino acids. The CDR3 DNA follows: TGTGCCAGCAGCTTGGTAGGGTTTGGGGAGCAGTTCTTC. It codes for CASSLVGFGEQFF.

The rearrangement joins TRBV11-2 to TRBJ1-5; maybe TRBD1 (5 bases). This CDR3 spans 15 amino acids. V was clipped by 2 bases and J by 5 bases, with 13 bases between them. Germline V gene sequence: CDR1 SGHAT, CDR2 FQNNGV. The DNA of the CDR3 is TGTGCCAGCAGCTTAAGAGGGGTGATATATCAGCCCCAGCATTTT. This translates into CASSLRGVIYQPQHF.

V is TRBV5-1 and J is TRBJ2-7, with D possibly matching TRBD1 (7 bases). The CDR3 extends over 15 amino acids. Trimming pared 5 bases from V and 2 bases from J, leaving 17 bases between. The germline CDR1 and CDR2 sequences are SGHRS and YFSETQ. CDR3 amino acids: CASRGTAGYTYEQYF. The CDR3 DNA reads as TGCGCCAGCAGAGGGACAGCGGGTTATACCTACGAGCAGTACTTC.

V is TRBV27 and J is TRBJ2-7, with D possibly matching TRBD2 (6 bases). Germline lookup yields CDR1 MNHEY and CDR2 SMNVEV (reference sequence). The CDR3 extends over 15 amino acids. V was trimmed by 2 bases and J by 2 bases, leaving 13 bases between them. The CDR3 sequence is CASSLSAGRAYEQYF. CDR3 DNA sequence: TGTGCCAGCAGTTTAAGTGCGGGAAGGGCCTACGAGCAGTACTTC.

The chain carries TRBV28 and TRBJ1-1; the D gene is possibly TRBD1 (6 bases). The germline V and J ends were trimmed by 3 bases and 3 bases, with 14 bases remaining between them. This CDR3 has 15 amino acids. Germline V gene sequence: CDR1 MDHEN, CDR2 SYDVKM. CDR3 sequence (DNA): TGTGCCAGCAGTTTCGGGGGGGCTAAAGACACTGAAGCTTTCTTT. Amino acid sequence: CASSFGGAKDTEAFF.

CDR3 in amino acids: CASSFISEKTLFF. CDR3 coding DNA: TGTGCCAGCAGCTTTATTTCCGAAAAAACCCTGTTTTTT. The chain employs TRBV7-9 and TRBJ1-4; no definite D call. Trimming pared 3 bases from V and 14 bases from J, leaving 16 bases between. The CDR3 has 13 amino acids. The germline V gene encodes CDR1 SEHNR and CDR2 FQNEAQ (reference sequence).

CDR3 bases: TGTGCCAGCAGTTCCTCCCTCGAGACTGAAGCTTTCTTT. Translated, it gives CASSSSLETEAFF. V is TRBV28 and J is TRBJ1-1; D gene uncertain. The germline V and J ends were trimmed by 4 bases and 5 bases, with 11 bases remaining between them. The length of the CDR3 is 13 residues. Germline V gene lookup returns CDR1 MDHEN and CDR2 SYDVKM.

The genes are TRBV7-8 and TRBJ1-1; 9 positions agree with TRBD1. The CDR3 runs to 18 residues. Germline-derived CDR1 and CDR2 are SGHVS and FQNEAQ. Trimming cost V 0 bases and J 5 bases; bases outside gene matches: 13. As DNA, the CDR3 is TGTGCCAGCAGCTTAGCCCCGGGGACAGGGTTATTTCGTACTGAAGCTTTCTTT. Translating it yields CASSLAPGTGLFRTEAFF.

The chain recombines TRBV5-1 with TRBJ2-7; TRBD1 aligns across 8 bases. CDR1 and CDR2 (germline): SGHRS, YFSETQ. This CDR3 has 14 amino acids. After removal of 4 bases from V and 3 bases from J, the junction contained 6 bases not matched to a gene. In nucleotides, the CDR3 is TGCGCCAGCAGCCCCGGGGACAGGAACTACGAGCAGTACTTC. Residues: CASSPGDRNYEQYF.

The chain uses TRBV10-2 and TRBJ2-1; the match to TRBD2 covers 7 bases. After removal of 4 bases from V and 0 bases from J, the junction contained 6 bases not matched to a gene. Per germline, CDR1 WSHSY and CDR2 SAAADI. The CDR3 runs 16 residues. CDR3 DNA sequence: TGCGCCAGCAGTGCCTACGGGAGGACCTCCTACAATGAGCAGTTCTTC. This codes for CASSAYGRTSYNEQFF.

This clone has ten or more counts. This CDR3 is also generated by other DNA sequences in the sample. The rearrangement joins TRBV4-3 to TRBJ1-5; D is unresolved. Germline V CDR1 and CDR2: LGHNA, YSLEER. Deletions cut 0 bases from V and 4 bases from J, with 4 bases between. The CDR3 is made up of 13 amino acids. The DNA of the CDR3 is TGCGCCAGCAGCCAAGATAGGAATCAGCCCCAGCATTTT. As protein: CASSQDRNQPQHF.

This sequence joins TRBV5-1 and TRBJ2-1; weak D call: TRBD1 (7 bases). Germline assignment: CDR1 SGHRS and CDR2 YFSETQ. V shed 2 bases and J shed 7 bases, with 13 bases lying between them. This CDR3 has 14 amino acids. This CDR3 reads CASSFDRAGNEQFF. CDR3 sequence (DNA): TGCGCCAGCAGCTTTGACAGGGCGGGGAATGAGCAGTTCTTC.

This clone has a single count. V and J are TRBV6-1 and TRBJ1-5, with D perhaps TRBD1 (5 bases). From germline, CDR1 is MNHNS and CDR2 SASEGT. The V end lost 0 bases, the J end lost 5 bases, and 8 bases lay between the germline ends. The length of the CDR3 is 14 residues. CDR3 sequence: CASSEARGDQPQHF. The CDR3 DNA sequence: TGTGCCAGCAGTGAAGCTCGGGGGGATCAGCCCCAGCATTTT.

This sequence joins TRBV5-7 and TRBJ1-5; unclear D gene. Being an ORF, TRBV5-7 has a function that is uncertain. This CDR3 has 15 residues. The V end lost 3 bases, the J end lost 5 bases, and 15 bases lay between the germline ends. DNA for the CDR3: TGTGCCAGCAGCTCACACCTACATAGAGATCAGCCCCAGCATTTT. It codes for CASSSHLHRDQPQHF.

This chain links TRBV27 with TRBJ2-2, with 8 bases fitting TRBD1. Looked up from germline, CDR1 is MNHEY and CDR2 is SMNVEV (reference sequence). This CDR3 region has 18 residues. V gave up 6 bases and J gave up 4 bases; unmatched junction bases: 16. CDR3 sequence reads: CASRPDRGRDGVTGELFF. As DNA, the CDR3 is TGTGCCAGCAGACCCGACAGGGGCCGAGACGGGGTCACCGGGGAGCTGTTTTTT.